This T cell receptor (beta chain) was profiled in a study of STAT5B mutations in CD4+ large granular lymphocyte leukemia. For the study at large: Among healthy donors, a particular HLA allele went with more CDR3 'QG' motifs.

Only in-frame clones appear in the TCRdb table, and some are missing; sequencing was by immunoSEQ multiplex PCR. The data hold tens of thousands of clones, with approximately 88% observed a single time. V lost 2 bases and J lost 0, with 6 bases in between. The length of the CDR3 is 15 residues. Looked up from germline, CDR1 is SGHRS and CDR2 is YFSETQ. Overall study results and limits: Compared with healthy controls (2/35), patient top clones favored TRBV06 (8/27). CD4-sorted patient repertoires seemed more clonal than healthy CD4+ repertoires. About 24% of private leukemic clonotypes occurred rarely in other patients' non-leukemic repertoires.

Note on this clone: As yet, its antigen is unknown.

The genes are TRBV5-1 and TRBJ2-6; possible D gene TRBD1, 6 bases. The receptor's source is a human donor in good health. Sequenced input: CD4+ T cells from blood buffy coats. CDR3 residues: CASSLQGSGANVLTF. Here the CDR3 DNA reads TGCGCCAGCAGCTTACAGGGCTCTGGGGCCAACGTCCTGACTTTC.